Included here is one T cell receptor (beta chain) sequence, with context. Its recognized antigen is unknown. The record has no base qualities; no much larger clone is one base away. TCRbeta CDR3 regions were amplified from genomic DNA using the immunoSEQ Assay, a bias-controlled multiplex PCR. In the original analysis: Nucleated cell counts per sample were estimated from amplification of reference gene primers within the assay. To quantify the absolute abundance of each unique TCRbeta CDR3 rearrangement, sequence reads were collapsed and filtered. For each sample, productive Simpson clonality was calculated as the square root of Simpson's diversity index over productive rearrangements. TCRdb took this table from immuneACCESS and kept in-frame rearrangements with V and J called. Such tables lack part of the clones; where checked against another copy, unresolved V genes explain under half of the gap, and the rest is unexplained. The DNA gave D and trimming, while V, J and clone size come from that table. Recorded for this sample are 200,000 to 250,000 clones; roughly four fifths of them occurred a single time. Jointly, the top ten make up about 4.6% of the sample.

These data are taken from a study of blood T cell repertoires in COVID-19 (dated by TCRdb to about 2020). For the study in its entirety: The collaborator samples originated in the United States, Italy and Spain and spanned the acute and convalescent phases of COVID-19. The repertoires were made available in a free public database intended to serve as a resource for research on the immune response to SARS-CoV-2. Where available, HLA class I and class II types were taken from metadata supplied by the sample provider and were not determined by assay-based typing. The material from the prospective study consisted of cDNA or gDNA derived from T cells, B-cell-depleted T cells, or PBMCs. Nearly every sample came with metadata listing a de-identified subject ID, COVID-19 status, age in years and sex. Samples were obtained from the ongoing ImmuneRACE study (first 160 participants) and from over a thousand subjects provided by 6 global collaborators. Subjects who had been exposed to COVID-19, were actively infected with it, or had recovered from it provided the deeply sampled blood TCRbeta repertoires that made up the dataset. Results the study describes overall, beyond this receptor: The quantity of clinical and demographic metadata differed by source and by participant and was supplied without curation.

In the germline V gene, CDR1 corresponds to KGHSH and CDR2 to LQKENI. Trimming leaves V shorter by 8 bases and J shorter by 0 bases, with the junction holding 3 bases beyond the gene matches. Taken from cysteine to phenylalanine, the CDR3 has 13 residues. Just CDR3 DNA is preserved here, 39 bases in frame from base 1. Participants in the prospective study were aged roughly 18 to 89 years, lived in over 20 United States geographic areas, and enrolled through a virtual design. In the prospective study, participants were assigned to cohorts based on the clinical history participants reported in a screening survey and a study questionnaire. Exposed participants had been in contact with someone with a PCR-confirmed or clinician-diagnosed COVID-19 case within 2 weeks of study entry. In the prospective study, whole blood, serum and a nasopharyngeal or oropharyngeal swab were collected from each participant by mobile phlebotomists. Over a roughly 2-month period, participants in the prospective study had the option of providing additional blood draws and questionnaires. Before DNA extraction, blood samples from the prospective study were shipped at room temperature or frozen.

The source is a woman in her forties or fifties who had been exposed to COVID-19. The sample comprised PBMCs or T cells enriched from blood (not recorded which). The V and J genes are TRBV18 and TRBJ1-2, with 7 middle bases fitting TRBD1. The DNA reads TGTGCCAGCGCAGGGACAGCTAACTATGGCTACACCTTC. It codes for CASAGTANYGYTF.